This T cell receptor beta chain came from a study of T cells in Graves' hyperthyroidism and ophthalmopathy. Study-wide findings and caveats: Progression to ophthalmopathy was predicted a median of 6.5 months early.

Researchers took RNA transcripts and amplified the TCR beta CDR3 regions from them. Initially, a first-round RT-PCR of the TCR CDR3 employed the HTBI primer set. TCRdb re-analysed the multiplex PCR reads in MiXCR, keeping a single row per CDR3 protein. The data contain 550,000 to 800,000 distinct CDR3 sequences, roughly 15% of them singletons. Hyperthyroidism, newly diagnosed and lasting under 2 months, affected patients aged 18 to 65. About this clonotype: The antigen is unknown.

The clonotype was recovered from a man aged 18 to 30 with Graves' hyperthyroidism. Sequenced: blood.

The CDR3 is CSKREAVSTDTQYF. CDR3 coding DNA: TGCAGTAAGAGGGAGGCGGTTAGCACAGATACGCAGTATTTT. The chain recombines TRBV20-1 with TRBJ2-3; a weak D match, TRBD2 (6 bases). This CDR3 is built from 14 residues. CDR1 is DFQATT, CDR2 SNEGSKA, per germline (reference sequence). The V and J ends lost 8 bases and 0 bases respectively, with 15 bases between them.